The following is a TCR beta chain sequence with its context. Produced via immunoSEQ multiplex PCR; TCRdb's table is partial and in-frame only. The sample yields tens of thousands of clones, 87% seen once. The sample is drawn from a study of OX40 agonist ivuxolimab in advanced cancers. Study-level information: Dose-escalation patients' cancers were hepatocellular carcinoma, melanoma, renal cell or head and neck cancer. Checkpoint inhibitors had been given previously to 40% of patients. Of the patients, three showed partial responses, one with hepatocellular carcinoma and two with cutaneous melanoma.

V was shortened by 4 bases and J by 0 bases, with 8 bases between the two germline ends. This CDR3 region has 14 residues. Germline CDR1 and CDR2: SGHTA and FQGNSA. If patients had autoimmune disease history or systemic immunosuppression, they were excluded. This clonotype originated in an adult with an advanced solid tumor such as melanoma, head and neck, liver or kidney cancer. The chain has TRBV7-2 and TRBJ2-3, with D unresolved. Sequenced material: CD4+ or CD8+ T cells sorted from blood, taken in a trial of the OX40 agonist ivuxolimab. Here the CDR3 reads CASSSYLSTDTQYF. As DNA, the CDR3 is TGTGCCAGCAGCTCCTACTTGAGCACAGATACGCAGTATTTT.